This T cell receptor (beta chain) was obtained from a study of cytomegalovirus exposure and HLA in healthy donors. The study's findings and limits: A later look showed TCR association rates differing by HLA locus, highest for DRB1 and lowest for HLA-C.

This clone was observed a handful of times. What it binds is not known. The CDR3 spans 14 residues. Trimming cost V 5 bases and J 0 bases, with 13 bases left between them. Germline CDR1 GTSNPN, CDR2 SVGIG (reference sequence). 60 Vbeta and 13 Jbeta primers were used in PCR. Profiled with immunoSEQ multiplex PCR; TCRdb holds only in-frame clones, not every one. The sample lists 100,000 or so clones, about 84% occurring once. Input material: PBMCs. The source of this sequence is a man between 18 and 29 years old in good health and CMV-seronegative. This chain connects TRBV30 to TRBJ1-2; D ambiguous. As DNA, the CDR3 is TGTGCCTGGGAGAAGGCCGGAGCTAACTATGGCTACACCTTC. Amino acids: CAWEKAGANYGYTF.